The T cell receptor beta chain under discussion was sequenced for a study of siplizumab effects on memory and regulatory T cells. Study in general: The mixed lymphocyte reactions, run in pairs, contained siplizumab at approximately 0.92 ug/mL or no drug.

The table came from immunoSEQ multiplex PCR; TCRdb's copy has only in-frame clones and leaves some out. This table holds approximately 12,000 clones, around 40% found once. J lost 11 bases, V lost 0 bases, and 6 bases had no gene match. The CDR3 loop spans 14 amino acids. CDR1 PRHDT and CDR2 FYEKMQ come from the germline V gene (reference sequence). This clone was seen a single time. Its target is not known. Findings of the study overall: Naive T cells looked more diverse than memory cells, and they looked like major contributors to the alloresponse. The alloreactive clones that mapped to unstimulated subsets made up only a minor fraction. Suppressive activity of Tregs proliferating in siplizumab cultures remained unconfirmed.

Cells that made up the mixed lymphocyte reaction were cocultured at 37°C for about six days. The V and J genes are TRBV13 and TRBJ2-5; TRBD2 aligns across 10 bases. Material: CFSE-low (dividing) CD8+ T cells sorted from an allogeneic mixed lymphocyte reaction. The source of this sequence is a human donor in good health; the cells came from an allogeneic mixed lymphocyte reaction. CDR3 residues: CASSLGVAGGEQYF. CDR3 in DNA: TGTGCCAGCAGCTTAGGGGTAGCGGGAGGAGAGCAGTACTTC.